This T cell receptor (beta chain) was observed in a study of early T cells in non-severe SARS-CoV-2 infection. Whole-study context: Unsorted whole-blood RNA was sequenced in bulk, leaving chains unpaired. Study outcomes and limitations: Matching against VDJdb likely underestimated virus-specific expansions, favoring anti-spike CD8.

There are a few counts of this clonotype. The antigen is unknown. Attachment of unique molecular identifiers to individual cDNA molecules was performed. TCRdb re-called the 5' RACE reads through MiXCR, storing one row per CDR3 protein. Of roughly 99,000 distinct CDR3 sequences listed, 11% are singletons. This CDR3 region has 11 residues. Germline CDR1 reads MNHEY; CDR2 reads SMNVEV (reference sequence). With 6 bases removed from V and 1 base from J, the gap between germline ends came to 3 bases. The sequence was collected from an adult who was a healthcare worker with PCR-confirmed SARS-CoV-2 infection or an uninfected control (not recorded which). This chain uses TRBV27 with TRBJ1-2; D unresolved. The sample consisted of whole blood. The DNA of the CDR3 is TGTGCCAGCAGGAGTAACTATGGCTACACCTTC. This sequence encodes CASRSNYGYTF.